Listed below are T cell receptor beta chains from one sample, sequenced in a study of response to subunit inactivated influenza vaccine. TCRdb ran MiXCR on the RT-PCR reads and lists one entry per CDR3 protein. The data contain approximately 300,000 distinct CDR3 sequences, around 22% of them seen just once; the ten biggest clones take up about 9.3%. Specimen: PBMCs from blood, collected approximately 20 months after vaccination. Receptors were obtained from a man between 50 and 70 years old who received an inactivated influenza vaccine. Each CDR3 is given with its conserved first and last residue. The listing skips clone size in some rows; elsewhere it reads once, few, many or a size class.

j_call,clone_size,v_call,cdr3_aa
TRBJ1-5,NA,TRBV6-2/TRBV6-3,CASSYSTEGGNQPQHF
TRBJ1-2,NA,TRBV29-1,CSVRQAGNYGYTF
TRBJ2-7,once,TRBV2,CASITPDRGYEQYF
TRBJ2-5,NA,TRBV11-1,CASSKDRKEETQYF
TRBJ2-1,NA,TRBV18,CASSPPSGQGVGEQFF
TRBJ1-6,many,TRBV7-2,CASSFGTENSPLHF
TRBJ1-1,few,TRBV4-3,CASSQVQYTEAFF
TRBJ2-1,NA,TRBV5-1,CASSPRGANYNEQFF
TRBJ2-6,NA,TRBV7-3,CASSSTLLTGYGDSGANVLTF
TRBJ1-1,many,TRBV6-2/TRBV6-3,CASSKTGITEAFF
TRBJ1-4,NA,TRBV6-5,CASSYSRGRGEKLFF
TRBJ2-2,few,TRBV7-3,CASSGSSGQNTGELFF
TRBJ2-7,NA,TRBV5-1,CASSLDRQTYEQYF
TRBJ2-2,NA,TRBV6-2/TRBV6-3,CASSYIGSSGELFF
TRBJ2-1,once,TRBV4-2,CASSQVISGAGNEQFF
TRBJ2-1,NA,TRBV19,CASSPGLAGGDNEQFF
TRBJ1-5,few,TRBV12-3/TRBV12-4,CASSFAGAGNQPQHF
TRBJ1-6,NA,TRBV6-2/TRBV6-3,CASRTTGWTSPLHF
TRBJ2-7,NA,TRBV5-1,CASSLEDRSSYEQYF
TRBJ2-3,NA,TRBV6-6,CASSYAGNTQYF
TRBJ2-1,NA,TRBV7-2,CASSLGGAGLNEQFF
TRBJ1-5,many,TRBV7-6,CASSLTEHNQPQHF
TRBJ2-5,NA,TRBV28,CASRLQRVPETQYF
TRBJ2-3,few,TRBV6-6,CASSYPADTQYF
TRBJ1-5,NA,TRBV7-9,CASSLDDRGLNQPQHF
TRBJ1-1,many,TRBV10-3,CAISSLGQNTEAFF
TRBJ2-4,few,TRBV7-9,CASSLTEGTVNIQYF
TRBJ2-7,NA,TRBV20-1,CSAREQGELEAGGYEQYF
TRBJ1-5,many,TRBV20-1,CSATSDRFNQPQHF
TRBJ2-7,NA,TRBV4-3,CASSQFRTGRPYYEQYF
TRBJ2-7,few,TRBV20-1,CSAERDEDPYEQYF
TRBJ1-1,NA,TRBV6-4,CASSAGENTEAFF
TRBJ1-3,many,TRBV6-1,CASRPGQGGNTIYF
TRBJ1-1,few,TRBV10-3,CAIAAQMNTEAFF
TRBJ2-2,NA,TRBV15,CDPLGGPNTGELFF
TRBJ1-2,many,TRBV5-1,CASSLGQGNYGYTF
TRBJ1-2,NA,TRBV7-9,CASSLAGGRDYTF